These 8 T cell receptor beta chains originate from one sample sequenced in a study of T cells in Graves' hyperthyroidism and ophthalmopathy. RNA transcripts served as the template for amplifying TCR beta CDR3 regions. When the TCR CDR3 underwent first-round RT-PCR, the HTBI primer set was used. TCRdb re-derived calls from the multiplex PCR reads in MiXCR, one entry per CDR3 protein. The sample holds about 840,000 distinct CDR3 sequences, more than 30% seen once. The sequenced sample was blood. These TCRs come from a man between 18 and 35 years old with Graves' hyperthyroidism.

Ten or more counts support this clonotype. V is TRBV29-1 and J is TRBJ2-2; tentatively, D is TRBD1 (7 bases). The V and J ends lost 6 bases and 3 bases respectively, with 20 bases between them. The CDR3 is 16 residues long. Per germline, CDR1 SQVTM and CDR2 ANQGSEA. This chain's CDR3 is CSVEGAEGSYTGELFF. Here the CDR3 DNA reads TGCAGCGTCGAGGGGGCGGAGGGGTCGTACACCGGGGAGCTGTTTTTT.

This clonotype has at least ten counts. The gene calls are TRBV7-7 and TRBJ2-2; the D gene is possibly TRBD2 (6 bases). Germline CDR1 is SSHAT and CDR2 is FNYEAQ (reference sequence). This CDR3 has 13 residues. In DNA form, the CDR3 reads TGTGCTAGCGGAGGGTACGACACCGGGGAGCTGTTTTTT. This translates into CASGGYDTGELFF.

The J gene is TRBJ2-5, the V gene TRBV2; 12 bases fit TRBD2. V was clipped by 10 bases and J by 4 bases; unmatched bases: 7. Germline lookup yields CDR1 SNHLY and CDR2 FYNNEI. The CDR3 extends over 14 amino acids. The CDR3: CATRPGLAGETQYF. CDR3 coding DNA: TGTGCCACCCGCCCGGGACTAGCGGGAGAGACCCAGTACTTC.

CDR3 amino acids: CAIKGGGDYNEQFF. For the CDR3, the DNA is TGTGCCATCAAAGGCGGCGGCGACTACAATGAGCAGTTCTTC. This chain connects TRBV10-3 to TRBJ2-1; D unresolved. Germline assignment: CDR1 ENHRY and CDR2 SYGVKD. The CDR3 loop spans 14 amino acids. Trimming shortened V by 7 bases and J by 3 bases, and 13 bases separated the two germline ends.

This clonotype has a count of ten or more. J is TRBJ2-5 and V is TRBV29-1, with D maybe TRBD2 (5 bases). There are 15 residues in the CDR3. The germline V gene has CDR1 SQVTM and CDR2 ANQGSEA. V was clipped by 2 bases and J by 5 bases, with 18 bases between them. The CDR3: CSVELPEEVRETQYF. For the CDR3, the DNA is TGCAGCGTTGAACTACCTGAGGAGGTTCGGGAGACCCAGTACTTC.

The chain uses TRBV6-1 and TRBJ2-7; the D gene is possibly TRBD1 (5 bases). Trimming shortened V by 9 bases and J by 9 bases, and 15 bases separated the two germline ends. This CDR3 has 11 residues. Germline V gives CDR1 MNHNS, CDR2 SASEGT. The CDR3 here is CASTAAQGQYF. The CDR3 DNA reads TGTGCCAGTACCGCCGCGCAGGGGCAGTACTTC.

This CDR3 reads CASSPTDRVHSPLHF. Written as DNA, the CDR3 is TGTGCCAGCAGCCCTACCGACAGGGTCCATTCACCCCTCCACTTT. The genes are TRBV11-2 and TRBJ1-6, with 7 bases lining up with TRBD1. Germline V lookup: CDR1 SGHAT, CDR2 FQNNGV. Trimming cost V 5 bases and J 8 bases; bases outside gene matches: 9. There are 15 residues in the CDR3.

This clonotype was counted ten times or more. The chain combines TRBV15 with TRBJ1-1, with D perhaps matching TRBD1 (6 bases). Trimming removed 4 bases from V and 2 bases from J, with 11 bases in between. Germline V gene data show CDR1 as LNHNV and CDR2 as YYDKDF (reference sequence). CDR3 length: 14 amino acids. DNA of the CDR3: TGTGCCACCAGCATTACAGGGAGAAACACTGAAGCTTTCTTT. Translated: CATSITGRNTEAFF.